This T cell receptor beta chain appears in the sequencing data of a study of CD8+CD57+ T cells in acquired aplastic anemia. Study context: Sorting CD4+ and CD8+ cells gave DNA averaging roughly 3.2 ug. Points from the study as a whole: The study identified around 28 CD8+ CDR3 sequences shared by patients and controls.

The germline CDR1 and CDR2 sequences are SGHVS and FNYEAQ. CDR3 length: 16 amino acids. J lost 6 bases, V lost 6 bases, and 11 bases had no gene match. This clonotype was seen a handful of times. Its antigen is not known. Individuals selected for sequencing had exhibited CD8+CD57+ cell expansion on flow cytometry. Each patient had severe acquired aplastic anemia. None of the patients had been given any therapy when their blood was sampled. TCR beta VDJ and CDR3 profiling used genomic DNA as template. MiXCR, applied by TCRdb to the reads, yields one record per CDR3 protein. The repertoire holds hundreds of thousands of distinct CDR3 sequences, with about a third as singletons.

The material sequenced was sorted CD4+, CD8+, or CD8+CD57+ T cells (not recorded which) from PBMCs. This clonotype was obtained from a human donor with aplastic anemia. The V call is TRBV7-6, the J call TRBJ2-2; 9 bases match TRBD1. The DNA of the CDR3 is TGTGCCAGCAGGTCACCGGGACAGGGTAAACCCGGGGAGCTGTTTTTT. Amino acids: CASRSPGQGKPGELFF.